Given below is one T cell receptor (beta chain) in context. Its antigen is not identified. The data were obtained in a study of OX40 agonist ivuxolimab in advanced cancers. Overall study: Patients' therapy was ivuxolimab, an antibody that acts as an agonist of OX40 (CD134). Dose-escalation cases comprised hepatocellular carcinoma, melanoma, renal cell or head and neck cancer.

Study conclusions and caveats: CD4+ and CD8+ T cells in blood underwent clonal expansion by week 6 at 0.1 to 3.0 mg/kg. Several nonresponders also turned out to have low normalized T-cell clonal expansion.

The CDR3 has 13 amino acids. With 2 bases removed from V and 7 bases from J, the gap between germline ends came to 9 bases. Clones were read by immunoSEQ multiplex PCR, and TCRdb kept only the in-frame ones, dropping some. The sample has fewer than 85,000 clones, roughly 80% seen once; the top ten hold 1.6%. The sequences come from CD4+ or CD8+ T cells sorted from blood, collected in a trial of the OX40 agonist ivuxolimab. The receptor comes from an adult with an advanced solid tumor such as melanoma, head and neck, liver or kidney cancer. This chain connects TRBV5-3 to TRBJ2-2, with D possibly being TRBD2 (6 bases). TRBV5-3 counts as an open reading frame of uncertain function. CDR3 sequence (DNA): TGTGCCAGAAGCTTATACGGGGGCGGGGAGCTGTTTTTT. It translates to CARSLYGGGELFF.